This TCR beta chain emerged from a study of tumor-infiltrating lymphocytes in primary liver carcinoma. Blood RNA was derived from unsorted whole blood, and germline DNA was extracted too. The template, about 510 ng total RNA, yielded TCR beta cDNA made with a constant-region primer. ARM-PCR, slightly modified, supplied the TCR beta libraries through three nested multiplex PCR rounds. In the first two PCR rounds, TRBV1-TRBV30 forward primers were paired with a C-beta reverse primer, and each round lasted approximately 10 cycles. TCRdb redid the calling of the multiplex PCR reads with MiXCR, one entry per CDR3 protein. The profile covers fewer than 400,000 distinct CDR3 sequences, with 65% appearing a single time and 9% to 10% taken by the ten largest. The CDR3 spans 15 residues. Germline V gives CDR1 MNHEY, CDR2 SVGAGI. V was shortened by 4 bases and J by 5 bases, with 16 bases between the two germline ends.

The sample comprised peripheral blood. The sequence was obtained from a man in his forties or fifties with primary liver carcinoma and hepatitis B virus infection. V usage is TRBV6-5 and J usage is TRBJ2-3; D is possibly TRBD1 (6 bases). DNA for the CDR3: TGTGCCAGCAGTTTTATTAGTGGGACAATAGATACGCAGTATTTT. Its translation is CASSFISGTIDTQYF.